The present T cell receptor (beta chain) was sequenced within a study of response to subunit inactivated influenza vaccine. TCRdb passed the RT-PCR reads through MiXCR, listing each CDR3 protein once. This table holds around 570,000 distinct CDR3 sequences, around 11% found once. This clonotype was found a few times. Its specificity is not known. CDR1 is DFQATT, CDR2 SNEGSKA, per germline (reference sequence). This CDR3 has 14 residues. V lost 4 bases to trimming and J lost 5 bases; unmatched junction nucleotides: 7. Study-level findings and limits: Few new T cells, the authors suggested, are recruited by each seasonal influenza vaccination.

The same data also contributed to another study, on T cells expressing NK-cell markers. From that study: Beta-chain TCR cDNA was generated via 5'RACE template switching with UMIs. There were seven HCMV-seropositive donors and one seronegative donor among the eight sequenced. Once again these clonotypes came out on top in the CD3+CD56-NKG2C+ fraction of several donors. HCMV specificity of expanded NKG2C+ T cell clones remained unclear.

The chain carries TRBV20-1 and TRBJ2-1; TRBD2 matches at 8 bases. The source is a man aged 45-65 years who received an inactivated influenza vaccine. The sample here was PBMCs from blood, taken on the day of vaccination. The CDR3 DNA sequence: TGCAGTGCTACTCGCGGGGGGCCCGACAATGAGCAGTTCTTC. It codes for CSATRGGPDNEQFF.